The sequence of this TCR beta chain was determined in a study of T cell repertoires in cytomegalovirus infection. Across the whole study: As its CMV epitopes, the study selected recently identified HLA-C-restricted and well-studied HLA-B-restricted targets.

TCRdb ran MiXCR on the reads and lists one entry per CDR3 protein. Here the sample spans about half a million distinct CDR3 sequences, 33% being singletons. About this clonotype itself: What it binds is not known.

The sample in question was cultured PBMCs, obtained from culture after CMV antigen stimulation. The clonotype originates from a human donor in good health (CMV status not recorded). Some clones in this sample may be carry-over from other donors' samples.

The CDR3 protein is CATSDGSRGRVNTEAFF. CDR3 coding DNA: TGTGCCACCAGTGATGGTAGTAGGGGCAGGGTGAACACTGAAGCTTTCTTT. This chain links TRBV24-1 with TRBJ1-1; possible D gene TRBD1, 5 bases. The CDR3 loop spans 17 amino acids. Germline-derived CDR1 and CDR2 are KGHDR and SFDVKD. Trimming shortened V by 3 bases and J by 0 bases, and 16 bases separated the two germline ends.